Presented here are 6 T cell receptor beta chains from one specimen sequenced in a study of control samples from healthy donors and cancer patients. Measured with immunoSEQ multiplex PCR; TCRdb has only the in-frame clones, and not every one. The data show about 80,000 clones, 84% seen once. The specimen sequenced was PBMCs. These receptors originate from a man aged 60 to 69 with head and neck cancer.

This clone came up a few times. The CDR3 is CSVEWGDQPDTQYF. DNA for the CDR3: TGCAGCGTTGAATGGGGAGATCAGCCAGATACGCAGTATTTT. The chain couples TRBV29-1 to TRBJ2-3; a possible D gene is TRBD2 (5 bases). The CDR3 is 14 amino acids. V lost 2 bases to trimming and J lost 4 bases, with 13 bases between them. Looked up from germline, CDR1 is SQVTM and CDR2 is ANQGSEA.

V is TRBV30 and J is TRBJ1-5; D gene unclear. CDR1 GTSNPN and CDR2 SVGIG come from the germline V gene (reference sequence). V gave up 2 bases and J gave up 4 bases, with 9 bases separating them. This CDR3 region has 13 residues. In DNA form, the CDR3 reads TGTGCCTGGAGTCCTCTGGGGAATCAGCCCCAGCATTTT. It encodes CAWSPLGNQPQHF.

The chain joins TRBV6-5 to TRBJ1-2; perhaps TRBD1 as D (6 bases). The germline V gene encodes CDR1 MNHEY and CDR2 SVGAGI. V lost 3 bases and J 8 bases, leaving 10 bases between the germline ends. This CDR3 has 12 residues. The CDR3 nucleotides are TGTGCCAGCAGTTATACAGGGTACGGCTACACCTTC. Encoded protein: CASSYTGYGYTF.

This clone was counted once. The gene calls are TRBV10-3 and TRBJ2-7, with 10 bases matching TRBD2. The CDR3 loop spans 15 amino acids. The germline V gene has CDR1 ENHRY and CDR2 SYGVKD. Trimming at V came to 3 bases and at J to 3 bases, leaving 5 bases not matched to a gene. CDR3 sequence reads: CAISELAGGIYEQYF. CDR3 nucleotide sequence: TGTGCCATCAGTGAATTAGCGGGAGGTATCTACGAGCAGTACTTC.

The rearrangement joins TRBV27 to TRBJ2-7; the match to TRBD2 covers 10 bases. This CDR3 region has 17 residues. Germline trimming cut 4 bases from V and 3 bases from J; bases unmatched to any gene: 12. The germline V gene has CDR1 MNHEY and CDR2 SMNVEV (reference sequence). The CDR3 reads CASSSTPPRTSGYEQYF. CDR3 bases: TGTGCCAGCAGTTCGACCCCCCCCCGGACTAGCGGCTACGAGCAGTACTTC.

The CDR3 loop reads CASSWDTGELFF. The CDR3 region has the DNA TGTGCCAGCAGCTGGGACACCGGGGAGCTGTTTTTT. The V gene is TRBV6-5, the J gene TRBJ2-2, with unresolved D. Germline CDR1 is MNHEY and CDR2 is SVGAGI. V lost 6 bases and J 3 bases, leaving 5 bases between the germline ends. The CDR3 is 12 amino acids.